This T cell receptor beta chain was found in a study of human T cells and chemical hapten exposure. TCRdb re-called the RACE reads through MiXCR, storing one row per CDR3 protein. The table records more than 75,000 distinct CDR3 sequences, nearly 10% of them present only once. The CDR3 is 14 amino acids. Looked up from germline, CDR1 is SGHTA and CDR2 is FQGNSA. V dropped 5 bases and J dropped 2 bases, with 10 bases sitting between them. Time point specified: pre-sensitization, week 0. Described treatment: therapeutic diphenylcyclopropenone sensitization with weekly scalp DPC. This clonotype came up a few times. Antigen: not known. Broader study findings: TCRs exceeding 1 in 1000 frequency stayed unchanged with DPC sensitization.

This receptor was taken from a woman between 40 and 55 years old with alopecia areata. Some clones in this sample may be carry-over from other donors' samples. Sequences were derived from whole blood, sampled in connection with sensitization to the hapten diphenylcyclopropenone (DPC). The V call is TRBV7-2, the J call TRBJ1-5, with D possibly TRBD1 on 5 matching bases. The CDR3 loop reads CASSTQGGNQPQHF. The CDR3 DNA reads TGTGCCAGCAGCACTCAGGGTGGCAATCAGCCCCAGCATTTT.